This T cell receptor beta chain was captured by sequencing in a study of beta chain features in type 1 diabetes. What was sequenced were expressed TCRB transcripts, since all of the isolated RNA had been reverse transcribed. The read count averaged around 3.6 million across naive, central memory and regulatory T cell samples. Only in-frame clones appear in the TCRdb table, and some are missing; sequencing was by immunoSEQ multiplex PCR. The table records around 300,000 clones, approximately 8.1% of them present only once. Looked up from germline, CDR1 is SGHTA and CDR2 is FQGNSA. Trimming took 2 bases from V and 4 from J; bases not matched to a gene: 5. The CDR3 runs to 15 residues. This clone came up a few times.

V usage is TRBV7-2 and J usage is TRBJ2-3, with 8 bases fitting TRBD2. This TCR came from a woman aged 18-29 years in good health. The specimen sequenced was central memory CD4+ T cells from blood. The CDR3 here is CASSLPPGGADTQYF. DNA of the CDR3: TGTGCCAGCAGCTTACCCCCGGGGGGGGCAGATACGCAGTATTTT.